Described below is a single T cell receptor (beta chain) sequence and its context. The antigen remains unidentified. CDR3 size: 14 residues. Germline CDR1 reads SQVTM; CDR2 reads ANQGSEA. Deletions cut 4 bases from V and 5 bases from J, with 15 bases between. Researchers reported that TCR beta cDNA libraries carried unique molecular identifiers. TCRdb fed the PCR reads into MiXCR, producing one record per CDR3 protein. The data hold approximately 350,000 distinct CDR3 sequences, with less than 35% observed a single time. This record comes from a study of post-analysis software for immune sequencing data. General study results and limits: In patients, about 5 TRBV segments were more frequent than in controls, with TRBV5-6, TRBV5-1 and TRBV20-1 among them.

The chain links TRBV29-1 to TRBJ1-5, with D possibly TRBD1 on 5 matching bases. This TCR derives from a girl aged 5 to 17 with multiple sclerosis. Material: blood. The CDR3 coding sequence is TGCAGCGTTGCAGAGGGGAATTGGGATCAGCCCCAGCATTTT. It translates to CSVAEGNWDQPQHF.